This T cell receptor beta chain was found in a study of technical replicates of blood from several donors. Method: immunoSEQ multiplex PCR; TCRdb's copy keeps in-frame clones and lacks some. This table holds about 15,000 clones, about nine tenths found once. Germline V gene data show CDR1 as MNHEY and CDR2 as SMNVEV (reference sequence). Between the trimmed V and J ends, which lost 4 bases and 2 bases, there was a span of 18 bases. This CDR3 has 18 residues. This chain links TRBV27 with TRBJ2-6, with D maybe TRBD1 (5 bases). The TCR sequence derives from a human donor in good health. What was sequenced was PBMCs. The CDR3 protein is CASSSTGQYGAGANVLTF. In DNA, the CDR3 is TGTGCCAGCAGTTCCACCGGACAATATGGAGCTGGGGCCAACGTCCTGACTTTC.